This passage covers 17 T cell receptor beta chains from one sample sequenced in a study of blood T cell repertoires in COVID-19. Libraries were prepared by immunoSEQ multiplex PCR; TCRdb keeps only in-frame clonotypes and omits some of them. The sample records 150,000 to 200,000 clones, more than 65% being singletons. The sample comprised PBMCs or T cells enriched from blood (not recorded which). The origin of the receptors is a woman in her 50s with acute COVID-19.

The rearrangement joins TRBV18 to TRBJ1-5; 7 bases fit TRBD1. Germline V gives CDR1 KGHSH, CDR2 LQKENI. After removal of 4 bases from V and 6 bases from J, the junction contained 15 bases not matched to a gene. This CDR3 contains 17 residues. The CDR3 protein is CASSLNQGRGIIQPQHF. The CDR3 DNA reads TGTGCCAGCTCACTAAATCAAGGCAGGGGGATCATTCAGCCCCAGCATTTT.

The chain links TRBV28 to TRBJ2-5; 9 bases map to TRBD1. Germline V lookup: CDR1 MDHEN, CDR2 SYDVKM. The CDR3 has 14 residues. Germline trimming cut 7 bases from V and 4 bases from J; bases unmatched to any gene: 7. The CDR3 spells CASTLGQGTETQYF. The CDR3 bases are TGTGCCAGCACCCTAGGACAGGGGACAGAGACCCAGTACTTC.

The chain uses TRBV29-1 and TRBJ1-3, with D maybe TRBD1 (5 bases). Deletions cut 5 bases from V and 0 bases from J, with 11 bases between. Germline CDR1 is SQVTM and CDR2 is ANQGSEA. CDR3 length: 14 amino acids. This CDR3 reads CSVLPGHSGNTIYF. CDR3 DNA sequence: TGCAGCGTTCTCCCAGGGCACTCTGGAAACACCATATATTTT.

This clone occurred once. The rearrangement links TRBV4-3 to TRBJ2-7; 7 bases agree with TRBD2. The CDR3 consists of 16 residues. V was pared by 4 bases and J by 4 bases, with 13 bases of the junction left unmatched. Germline-derived CDR1 and CDR2 are LGHNA and YSLEER. For the CDR3, the DNA is TGCGCCAGCAGCCCCATCGGGAGGAGGAATCGGTACGAGCAGTACGTC. Amino acids: CASSPIGRRNRYEQYV.

The table lists this clone with a few counts. The V and J genes are TRBV18 and TRBJ1-6; D uncertain. CDR1 and CDR2 (germline): KGHSH, LQKENI. The CDR3 runs 13 residues. Trimming removed 3 bases at V and 10 bases at J, with 10 bases between. The CDR3 reads CASSPQLESPLHF. CDR3 bases: TGTGCCAGCTCACCCCAGTTGGAGTCACCCCTCCACTTT.

The chain uses TRBV7-8 and TRBJ1-5, with a possible D match to TRBD1 (6 bases). This CDR3 region has 17 residues. V was pared by 4 bases and J by 5 bases, with 21 bases between. Germline V gene sequence: CDR1 SGHVS, CDR2 FQNEAQ. The CDR3 region is CASSYGTLGRGDQPQHF. In DNA, the CDR3 is TGTGCCAGCAGCTATGGGACACTGGGTAGAGGCGATCAGCCCCAGCATTTT.

The rearrangement uses TRBV6-5 and TRBJ1-2; tentatively, D is TRBD1 (5 bases). Germline-derived CDR1 and CDR2 are MNHEY and SVGAGI. The CDR3 consists of 13 residues. The V end lost 1 base, the J end lost 6 bases, and 9 bases lay between the germline ends. CDR3 residues: CASSYWQGNGYTF. CDR3 nucleotide sequence: TGTGCCAGCAGTTACTGGCAGGGTAATGGCTACACCTTC.

The rearrangement links TRBV18 to TRBJ1-1; TRBD1 matches 7 bases. Germline loops: CDR1 KGHSH, CDR2 LQKENI. CDR3 length: 17 amino acids. Germline trimming cut 1 base from V and 0 bases from J; bases unmatched to any gene: 8. The CDR3 DNA reads TGTGCCAGCTCACCACACTCTCCCGGGACAGTGAACACTGAAGCTTTCTTT. This gives the protein CASSPHSPGTVNTEAFF.

The J gene is TRBJ2-5, the V gene TRBV28; D perhaps matches TRBD2 (6 bases). V was trimmed by 2 bases and J by 4 bases, leaving 8 bases between them. This CDR3 spans 13 amino acids. CDR1 and CDR2 from the germline V gene are MDHEN and SYDVKM. This chain's CDR3 is CASSLLAPETQYF. The CDR3 DNA follows: TGTGCCAGCAGTTTACTAGCGCCAGAGACCCAGTACTTC.

V is TRBV11-2 and J is TRBJ2-2; D is uncertain. V was shortened by 1 base and J by 4 bases, with 4 bases between the two germline ends. This CDR3 comprises 13 residues. The germline gives CDR1 SGHAT, CDR2 FQNNGV. CDR3 coding DNA: TGTGCCAGCAGCTTAGCAATCACCGGGGAGCTGTTTTTT. Amino acid sequence: CASSLAITGELFF.

The rearrangement links TRBV6-5 to TRBJ1-2, with D maybe TRBD1 (6 bases). Trimming removed 10 bases at V and 1 base at J, with 16 bases between. Germline V gene lookup returns CDR1 MNHEY and CDR2 SVGAGI. The CDR3 is 14 amino acids. The CDR3 reads CAIDKGDLNYGYTF. CDR3 DNA: TGTGCCATCGATAAGGGGGACCTTAACTATGGCTACACCTTC.

Concerning this clone itself: One junction end disagrees with the germline gene, perhaps due to a read error. The V and J genes are TRBV7-7 and TRBJ2-5, with a possible D match to TRBD2 (5 bases). This CDR3 is 17 amino acids long. Germline lookup yields CDR1 SSHAT and CDR2 FNYEAQ (reference sequence). The CDR3 reads CASSPSADLLGQETQYF. In DNA, the CDR3 is TGTGCTAGCAGCCCCAGCGCCGACCTACTAGGCCAAGAGACCCAGTACTTC.

A single count supports this clone. This chain uses TRBV18 with TRBJ2-1; unclear D gene. Trimming pared 5 bases from V and 10 bases from J, leaving 12 bases between. There are 12 residues in the CDR3. Per germline, CDR1 KGHSH and CDR2 LQKENI. CDR3 in amino acids: CASSSLPREQFF. The CDR3 DNA is TGTGCCAGCTCATCTCTACCGCGGGAGCAGTTCTTC. Using reference TRBV18 and TRBJ2-1 for the parts outside the CDR3, the full variable domain is NAGVMQNPRHLVRRRGQEARLRCSPMKGHSHVYWYRQLPEEGLKFMVYLQKENIIDESGMPKERFSAEFPKEGPSILRIQQVVRGDSAAYFCASSSLPREQFFGPGTRLTVL.

In this sample, this clone turned up a few times. The chain joins TRBV28 to TRBJ1-6; D might be TRBD1 (6 bases). Between the trimmed V and J ends, which lost 6 bases and 7 bases, there was a span of 22 bases. The CDR3 length is 17 residues. Germline loops: CDR1 MDHEN, CDR2 SYDVKM. The CDR3: CASSPLIGGGRNSPLHF. CDR3 DNA sequence: TGTGCCAGCAGCCCCCTAATAGGGGGGGGCCGGAATTCACCCCTCCACTTT.

J is TRBJ2-3 and V is TRBV6-5; 8 positions match TRBD1. The germline gives CDR1 MNHEY, CDR2 SVGAGI. V gave up 1 base and J gave up 5 bases; unmatched junction bases: 5. The CDR3 totals 15 residues. CDR3 protein: CASSYFRDRLDTQYF. CDR3 nucleotide sequence: TGTGCCAGCAGTTACTTCCGGGACAGGTTAGATACGCAGTATTTT.

The J gene is TRBJ1-2, the V gene TRBV5-6, with 8 bases aligning to TRBD1. With 4 bases clipped from V and 7 bases from J, the junction kept 9 bases outside the gene matches. Germline CDR1 SGHDT, CDR2 YYEEEE. This CDR3 has 14 amino acids. CDR3 DNA sequence: TGTGCCAGCAGCATCCCCGACAGGGGAGGTGGCTACACCTTC. Amino acids: CASSIPDRGGGYTF.

CDR3: CASSEGQGRGNTIYF. Written as DNA, the CDR3 is TGTGCCAGCAGCGAGGGACAGGGGAGAGGAAACACCATATATTTT. The genes are TRBV5-5 and TRBJ1-3; 10 nucleotides align to TRBD1. J lost 4 bases, V lost 4 bases, and 5 bases had no gene match. Per germline, CDR1 SGHKS and CDR2 YYEKEE (reference sequence). The CDR3 contains 15 residues.